The present TCR beta chain was sequenced within a study of T cells in Graves' hyperthyroidism and ophthalmopathy. General study findings and limits: Ophthalmopathy onset followed model prediction by a median around 6.6 months.

The junction had 6 bases not matched to a gene; V was cut back by 6 bases and J by 2 bases. Germline V gene sequence: CDR1 SQVTM, CDR2 ANQGSEA. The CDR3 length is 14 residues. This clonotype has only a few counts. What it recognizes is unknown. RNA transcripts provided the source from which TCR beta CDR3 regions were amplified. HTBI primers drove first-round RT-PCR of the TCR CDR3. MiXCR, applied by TCRdb to the multiplex PCR reads, yields one record per CDR3 protein. The sample carries around 560,000 distinct CDR3 sequences, over 15% recorded once. The V call is TRBV29-1, the J call TRBJ1-5; 8 bases are shared with TRBD1. Source material: blood. The receptor comes from a woman aged 18 to 35 with Graves' hyperthyroidism. The CDR3 DNA reads TGCAGCGTGGCTACAGGGGGACGCAATCAGCCCCAGCATTTT. It translates to CSVATGGRNQPQHF.